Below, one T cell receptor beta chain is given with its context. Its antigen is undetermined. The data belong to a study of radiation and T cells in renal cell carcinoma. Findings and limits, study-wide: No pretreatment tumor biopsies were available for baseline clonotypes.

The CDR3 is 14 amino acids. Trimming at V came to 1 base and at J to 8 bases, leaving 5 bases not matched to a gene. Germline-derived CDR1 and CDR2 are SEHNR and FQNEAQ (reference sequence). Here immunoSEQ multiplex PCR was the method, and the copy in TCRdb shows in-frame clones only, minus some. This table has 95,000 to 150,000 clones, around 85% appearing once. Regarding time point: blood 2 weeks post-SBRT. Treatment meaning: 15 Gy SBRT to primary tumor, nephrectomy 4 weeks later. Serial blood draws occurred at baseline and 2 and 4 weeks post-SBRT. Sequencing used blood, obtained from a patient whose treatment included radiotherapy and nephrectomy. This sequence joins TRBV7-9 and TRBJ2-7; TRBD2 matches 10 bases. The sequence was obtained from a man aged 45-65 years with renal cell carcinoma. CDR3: CASSLGAGGRKQYF. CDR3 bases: TGTGCCAGCAGCTTAGGAGCGGGAGGGCGAAAGCAGTACTTC. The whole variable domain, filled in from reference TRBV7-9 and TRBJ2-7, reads DTGVSQNPRHKITKRGQNVTFRCDPISEHNRLYWYRQTLGQGPEFLTYFQNEAQLEKSRLLSDRFSAERPKGSFSTLEIQRTEQGDSAMYLCASSLGAGGRKQYFGPGTRLTVT.